This T cell receptor (beta chain) was retrieved from a study of blood T cell repertoires in COVID-19. This CDR3 contains 15 residues. Germline V gene data show CDR1 as LGHNA and CDR2 as YNFKEQ. V lost 4 bases, J lost 1 base, and 3 bases stayed unmatched. The assay was immunoSEQ multiplex PCR, and TCRdb's table has in-frame clones only and misses some. The sample records 300,000 or so clones, approximately 90% being singletons. This TCR was recovered from a woman aged 25 to 39 who had recovered from COVID-19. This rearrangement joins TRBV4-2 to TRBJ1-3; TRBD1 aligns across 8 bases. Specimen: PBMCs or T cells enriched from blood (not recorded which). The CDR3 reads CASSPDRGSGNTIYF. The CDR3 coding sequence is TGTGCCAGCAGCCCAGACAGGGGATCTGGAAACACCATATATTTT.